The next 11 T cell receptor beta chains were all read from a single sample in a study of T cells after yellow fever vaccination (dated by TCRdb to the late 2010s). Library method: 5' RACE. The listed sequencing device is Illumina HiSeq 2500. In TCRdb, the public reads were trimmed at Q25 with fastp and aligned with MiXCR, with productive beta chains retained. Rows with a matching CDR3 protein are joined into one entry that keeps the most common DNA and genes. The sample has some 600,000 distinct CDR3 sequences on record, about 12% of them singletons. The ten most abundant clones make up more than 12% of the sample. According to the study, the label for this sample's treatment or condition signals: live attenuated yellow fever vaccine strain. The input for sequencing was PBMCs, taken on the day of the yellow fever booster vaccination. The receptors shown here come from a man aged 25-45 years who received the YFV17D yellow fever vaccine.

The chain carries TRBV4-3 and TRBJ2-1, with no clear D. Trimming took 0 bases from V and 4 from J, leaving 10 bases between them. CDR1 is LGHNA and CDR2 is YSLEER in the germline V gene. The CDR3 is 15 amino acids. The CDR3 sequence: CASSQDRSAYNEQFF. The CDR3 bases are TGCGCCAGCAGCCAAGATAGGTCGGCATACAATGAGCAGTTCTTC.

This clonotype came up a few times. The chain combines TRBV7-8 with TRBJ2-3, with TRBD2 matching over 7 bases. There are 15 residues in the CDR3. Germline CDR1 reads SGHVS; CDR2 reads FQNEAQ. The V gene end was trimmed by 3 bases and the J gene end by 6 bases; junction bases not matched to a gene: 9. For the CDR3, the DNA is TGTGCCAGCAGCTTGGGCCGAGCGGGAATGGATACGCAGTATTTT. Translation gives CASSLGRAGMDTQYF. Drawing the rest from reference TRBV7-8 and TRBJ2-3, the complete variable domain is GAGVSQSPRYKVAKRGQDVALRCDPISGHVSLFWYQQALGQGPEFLTYFQNEAQLDKSGLPSDRFFAERPEGSVSTLKIQRTQQEDSAVYLCASSLGRAGMDTQYFGPGTRLTVL.

The chain employs TRBV3-1 and TRBJ2-1; 9 bases match TRBD2. V shed 3 bases, J shed 8 bases, and the junction held 11 bases outside the gene matches. Germline CDR1 LGHDT, CDR2 YNNKEL (reference sequence). This CDR3 comprises 16 residues. The CDR3: CASSQFLAGAADEQFF. Here the CDR3 DNA reads TGTGCCAGCAGCCAGTTTTTAGCGGGAGCGGCCGATGAGCAGTTCTTC.

This clonotype has at least ten counts. V and J are TRBV28 and TRBJ2-3, with 8 bases lining up with TRBD1. The junction had 11 bases not matched to a gene; V was cut back by 5 bases and J by 7 bases. The CDR3 has 15 amino acids. CDR1 and CDR2 (germline): MDHEN, SYDVKM. CDR3: CASSPKDRAPNTQYF. The DNA for the CDR3 is TGTGCCAGCAGTCCGAAGGACAGGGCCCCGAATACGCAGTATTTT.

This clonotype was seen a few times. V is TRBV6-1 and J is TRBJ1-6; possible D gene TRBD1, 5 bases. V dropped 5 bases and J dropped 7 bases, with 18 bases sitting between them. The CDR3 spans 16 residues. Germline V gene lookup returns CDR1 MNHNS and CDR2 SASEGT. DNA for the CDR3: TGTGCCAGCAGTCCCTTCCAGGGAGCGGGGAATTCACCCCTCCACTTT. It translates to CASSPFQGAGNSPLHF.

This rearrangement joins TRBV5-6 to TRBJ1-1; weak D call: TRBD1 (5 bases). The germline V gene has CDR1 SGHDT and CDR2 YYEEEE. The V gene lost 0 bases and the J gene lost 4 bases, with 13 bases spanning the gap. The CDR3 consists of 15 residues. The chain's CDR3 is CASSLGTLGATEAFF. The CDR3 DNA sequence: TGTGCCAGCAGCTTGGGGACCCTCGGGGCCACTGAAGCTTTCTTT.

This clonotype turned up a few times. The chain is built from TRBV7-8 and TRBJ1-2; TRBD1 is a possible D gene (5 bases). V was clipped by 5 bases and J by 6 bases, with 31 bases between them. Germline CDR1 and CDR2: SGHVS and FQNEAQ. The CDR3 is 19 residues long. CDR3: CASSLKGILTIPRVDGYTF. The CDR3 nucleotides are TGTGCCAGCAGCCTGAAGGGCATTCTTACGATCCCCAGGGTGGATGGCTACACCTTC.

This clonotype was recorded many times. V usage is TRBV10-3 and J usage is TRBJ2-7, with a possible D match to TRBD2 (6 bases). The V end was cut by 3 bases, the J end by 6 bases, with 12 bases between. The germline CDR1 and CDR2 sequences are ENHRY and SYGVKD. This CDR3 has 13 amino acids. The DNA for the CDR3 is TGTGCCATCAGTGATACGGGAGTAGGCGAGCAGTACTTC. Translating gives CAISDTGVGEQYF.

The genes are TRBV28 and TRBJ2-3; TRBD2 matches at 12 bases. Germline V gene data show CDR1 as MDHEN and CDR2 as SYDVKM. The CDR3 extends over 16 amino acids. Unmatched junction bases numbered 8, after V lost 6 bases and J lost 4 bases. The CDR3 sequence: CASRETSGRRPDTQYF. CDR3 nucleotide sequence: TGTGCCAGCAGAGAGACTAGCGGGAGACGACCAGATACGCAGTATTTT.

This clonotype came up a few times. The chain employs TRBV18 and TRBJ2-4; 10 bases are a match to TRBD2. Germline loops: CDR1 KGHSH, CDR2 LQKENI. The CDR3 sequence is 15 residues long. Unmatched junction bases numbered 2, after V lost 0 bases and J lost 6 bases. CDR3 residues: CASSPPLAGLNIQYF. The CDR3 DNA is TGTGCCAGCTCACCACCACTAGCGGGATTAAACATTCAGTACTTC.

This clonotype was counted many times. One end of the junction fails to match germline, which may point to a read error. V is TRBV5-4 and J is TRBJ1-1; TRBD1 matches at 7 bases. CDR3 length: 13 residues. Germline CDR1 reads SGHNT; CDR2 reads YYREEE (reference sequence). CDR3 coding DNA: TGCGCCAGCAGCTTGCAGGGGGGGACTGAAGCTTTCTTT. It translates to CASSLQGGTEAFF.